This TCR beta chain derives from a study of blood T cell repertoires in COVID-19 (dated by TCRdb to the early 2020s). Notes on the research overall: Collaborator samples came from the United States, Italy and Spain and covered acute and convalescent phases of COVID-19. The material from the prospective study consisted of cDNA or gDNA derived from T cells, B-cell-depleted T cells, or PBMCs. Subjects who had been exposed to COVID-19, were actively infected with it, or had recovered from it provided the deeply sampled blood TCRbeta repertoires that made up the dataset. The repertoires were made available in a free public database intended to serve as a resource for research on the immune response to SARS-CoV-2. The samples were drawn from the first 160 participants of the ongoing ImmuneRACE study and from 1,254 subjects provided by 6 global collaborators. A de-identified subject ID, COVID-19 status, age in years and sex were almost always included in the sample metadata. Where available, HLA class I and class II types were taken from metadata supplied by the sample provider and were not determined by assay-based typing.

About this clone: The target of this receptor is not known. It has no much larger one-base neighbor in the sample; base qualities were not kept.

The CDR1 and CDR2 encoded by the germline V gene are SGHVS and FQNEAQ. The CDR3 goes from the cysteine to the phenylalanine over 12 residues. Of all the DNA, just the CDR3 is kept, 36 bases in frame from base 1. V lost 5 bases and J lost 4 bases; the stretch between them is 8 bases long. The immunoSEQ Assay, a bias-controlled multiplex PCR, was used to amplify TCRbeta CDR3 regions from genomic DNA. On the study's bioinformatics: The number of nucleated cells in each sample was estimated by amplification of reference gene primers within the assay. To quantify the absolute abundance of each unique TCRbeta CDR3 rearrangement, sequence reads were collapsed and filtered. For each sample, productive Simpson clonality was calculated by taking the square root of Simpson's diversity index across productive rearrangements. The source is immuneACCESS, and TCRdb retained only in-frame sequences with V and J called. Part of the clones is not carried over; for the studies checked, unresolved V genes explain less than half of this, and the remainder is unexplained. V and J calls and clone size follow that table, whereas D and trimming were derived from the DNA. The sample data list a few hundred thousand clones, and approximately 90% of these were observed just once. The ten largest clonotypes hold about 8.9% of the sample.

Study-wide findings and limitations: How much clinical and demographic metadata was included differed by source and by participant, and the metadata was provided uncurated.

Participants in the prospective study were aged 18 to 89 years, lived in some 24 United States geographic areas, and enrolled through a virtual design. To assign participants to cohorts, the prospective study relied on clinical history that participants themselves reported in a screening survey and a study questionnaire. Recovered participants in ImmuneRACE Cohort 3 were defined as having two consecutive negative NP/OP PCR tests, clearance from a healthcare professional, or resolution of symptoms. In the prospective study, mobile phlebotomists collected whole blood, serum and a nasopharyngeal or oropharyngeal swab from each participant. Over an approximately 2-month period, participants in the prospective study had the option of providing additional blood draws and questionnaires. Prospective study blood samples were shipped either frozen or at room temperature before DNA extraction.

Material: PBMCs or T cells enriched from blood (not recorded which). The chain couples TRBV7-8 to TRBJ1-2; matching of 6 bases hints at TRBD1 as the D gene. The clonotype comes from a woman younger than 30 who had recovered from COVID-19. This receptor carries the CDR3 CASSLDSYGYTF. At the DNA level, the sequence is TGTGCCAGCAGCCTGGACAGCTATGGCTACACCTTC. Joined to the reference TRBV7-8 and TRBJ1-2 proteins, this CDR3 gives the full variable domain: GAGVSQSPRYKVAKRGQDVALRCDPISGHVSLFWYQQALGQGPEFLTYFQNEAQLDKSGLPSDRFFAERPEGSVSTLKIQRTQQEDSAVYLCASSLDSYGYTFGSGTRLTVV.